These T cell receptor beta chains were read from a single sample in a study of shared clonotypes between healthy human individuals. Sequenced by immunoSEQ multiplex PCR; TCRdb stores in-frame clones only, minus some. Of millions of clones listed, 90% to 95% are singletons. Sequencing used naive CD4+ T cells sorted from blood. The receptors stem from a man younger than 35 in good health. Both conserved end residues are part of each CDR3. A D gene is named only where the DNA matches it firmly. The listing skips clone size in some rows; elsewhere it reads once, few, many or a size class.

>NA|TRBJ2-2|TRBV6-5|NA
CASGIAANTGELFF
TGTGCCAGCGGGATAGCGGCAAACACCGGGGAGCTGTTTTTT
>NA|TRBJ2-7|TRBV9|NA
CASSPTPGTLHYEQYF
TGTGCCAGCAGCCCCACCCCCGGGACCCTGCACTACGAGCAGTACTTC
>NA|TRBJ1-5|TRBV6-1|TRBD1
CASSRTGVSNQPQHF
TGTGCCAGCAGTAGGACAGGGGTTAGTAATCAGCCCCAGCATTTT
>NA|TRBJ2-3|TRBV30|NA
CAWNQQATDTQYF
TGTGCCTGGAACCAACAAGCCACAGATACGCAGTATTTT
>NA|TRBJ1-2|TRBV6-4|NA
CASKKAEGYTF
TGTGCCAGCAAAAAGGCGGAGGGCTACACCTTC
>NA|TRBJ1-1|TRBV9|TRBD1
CASSLGTGVNTEAFF
TGTGCCAGCAGCTTAGGGACAGGAGTGAACACTGAAGCTTTCTTT
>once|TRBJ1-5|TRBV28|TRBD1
CATQPGDREQPQHF
TGTGCCACCCAACCCGGGGACAGGGAACAGCCCCAGCATTTT
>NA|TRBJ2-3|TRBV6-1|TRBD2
CASSVGTSGSLGTDTQYF
TGTGCCAGCAGTGTTGGGACTAGCGGGAGCCTTGGCACAGATACGCAGTATTTT
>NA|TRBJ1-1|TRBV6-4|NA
CASSERAGENTEAFF
TGTGCCAGCAGCGAGAGGGCAGGTGAGAACACTGAAGCTTTCTTT
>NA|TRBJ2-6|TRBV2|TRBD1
CASSPQGAGANVLTF
TGTGCCAGCAGTCCACAGGGGGCCGGGGCCAACGTCCTGACTTTC
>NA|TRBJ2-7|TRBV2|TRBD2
CASSEEKREVREQYF
TGTGCCAGCAGTGAAGAAAAGCGGGAGGTTCGCGAGCAGTACTTC
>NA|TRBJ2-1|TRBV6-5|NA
CASSFEFDLNEQFF
TGTGCCAGCAGTTTCGAATTTGATCTCAATGAGCAGTTCTTC
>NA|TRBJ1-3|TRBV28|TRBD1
CASSSPGQGVSSGNTIYF
TGTGCCAGCAGTTCACCGGGACAGGGGGTGAGCTCTGGAAACACCATATATTTT
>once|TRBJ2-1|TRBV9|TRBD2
CASSVGIGGAHEQFF
TGTGCCAGCAGCGTAGGAATCGGGGGGGCACATGAGCAGTTCTTC
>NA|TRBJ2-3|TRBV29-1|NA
CSVVQSTDTQYF
TGCAGCGTTGTGCAGAGCACAGATACGCAGTATTTT
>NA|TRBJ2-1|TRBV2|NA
CASSDAVPIAYNEQFF
TGTGCCAGCAGTGACGCAGTCCCCATTGCCTACAATGAGCAGTTCTTC
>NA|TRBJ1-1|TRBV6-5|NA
CASRHRENTEAFF
TGTGCCAGCAGGCACAGGGAGAACACTGAAGCTTTCTTT
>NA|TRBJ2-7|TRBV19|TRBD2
CASSKTSGSSWVSEQYF
TGTGCCAGTAGTAAAACTAGCGGGAGTAGTTGGGTAAGCGAGCAGTACTTC
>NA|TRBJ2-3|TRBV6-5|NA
CASSTDRDTQYF
TGTGCCAGCTCCACCGACCGGGATACGCAGTATTTT
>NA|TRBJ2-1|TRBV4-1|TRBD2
CASSLISGVENEQFF
TGCGCCAGCAGCCTTATTAGCGGGGTGGAGAATGAGCAGTTCTTC
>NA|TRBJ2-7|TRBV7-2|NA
CASSLGGPTYEQYF
TGTGCCAGCAGCTTAGGGGGACCTACCTACGAGCAGTACTTC
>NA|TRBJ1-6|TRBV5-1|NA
CASRPGQLYNSPLHF
TGCGCCAGCAGGCCTGGACAGCTCTATAATTCACCCCTCCACTTT
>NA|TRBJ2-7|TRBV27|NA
CASSFRQTGTYEQYF
TGTGCCAGCAGTTTTAGACAGACTGGCACCTACGAGCAGTACTTC
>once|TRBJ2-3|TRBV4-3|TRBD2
CASSQGGTSGGDTQYF
TGCGCCAGCAGCCAAGGAGGGACTAGCGGGGGAGATACGCAGTATTTT
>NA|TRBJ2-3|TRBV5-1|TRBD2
CASSASGGTDTQYF
TGCGCCAGCAGCGCTAGCGGGGGCACAGATACGCAGTATTTT
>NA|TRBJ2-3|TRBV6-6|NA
CASSPGQTSTDTQYF
TGTGCCAGCAGTCCCGGACAGACTAGCACAGATACGCAGTATTTT
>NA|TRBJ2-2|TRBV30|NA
CAWNFGFRDTGELFF
TGTGCCTGGAATTTTGGCTTTAGGGACACCGGGGAGCTGTTTTTT
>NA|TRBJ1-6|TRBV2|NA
CASSVEGWNSPLHF
TGTGCCAGCAGTGTAGAGGGTTGGAACTCACCCCTCCACTTT
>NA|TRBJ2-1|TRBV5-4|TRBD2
CASSLAGRANSEQFF
TGTGCCAGCAGCTTGGCCGGGAGGGCCAATAGTGAGCAGTTCTTC
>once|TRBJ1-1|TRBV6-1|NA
CATWTSNTEAFF
TGTGCCACGTGGACATCGAACACTGAAGCTTTCTTT
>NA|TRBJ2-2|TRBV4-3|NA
CASSQEGLGSSGELFF
TGCGCCAGCAGCCAAGAAGGTTTAGGGTCTTCCGGGGAGCTGTTTTTT
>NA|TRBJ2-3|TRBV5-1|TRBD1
CASSLGTGGSTDTQYF
TGCGCCAGCAGCCTGGGGACAGGGGGTAGCACAGATACGCAGTATTTT
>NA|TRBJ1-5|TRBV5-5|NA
CASSLAVGGNSNQPQHF
TGTGCCAGCAGCTTGGCGGTCGGGGGGAATAGCAATCAGCCCCAGCATTTT